The 18 T cell receptor beta chains reported below all come from one sample, sequenced in a study of identical twins. TCRdb passed the 5' RACE reads through MiXCR, listing each CDR3 protein once. The sample shows fewer than 650,000 distinct CDR3 sequences, around 7.5% of them seen only once. The same data also contributed to another study, on yellow fever vaccine responses in identical twins.

Sequencing used PBMCs. Source of these receptors: a woman between 18 and 30 years old in good health.

This chain connects TRBV24-1 to TRBJ1-5; a weak D match, TRBD1 (5 bases). The length of the CDR3 is 15 residues. CDR1 KGHDR and CDR2 SFDVKD come from the germline V gene. Trimming removed 2 bases at V and 3 bases at J, with 10 bases between. The DNA of the CDR3 is TGTGCCACCAGTGATTCGGGGACCGTCAATCAGCCCCAGCATTTT. Translating gives CATSDSGTVNQPQHF.

This clonotype appeared many times. The chain recombines TRBV7-9 with TRBJ2-4; tentatively, D is TRBD1 (8 bases). Germline V gene lookup returns CDR1 SEHNR and CDR2 FQNEAQ (reference sequence). The CDR3 has 15 amino acids. V lost 0 bases and J 7 bases, leaving 13 bases between the germline ends. CDR3 sequence reads: CASSLAIQGGNIQYF. CDR3 nucleotide sequence: TGTGCCAGCAGCTTAGCCATACAGGGGGGGAACATTCAGTACTTC.

The rearrangement joins TRBV7-8 to TRBJ2-1; 10 positions agree with TRBD2. Trimming cost V 5 bases and J 4 bases; bases outside gene matches: 8. This CDR3 contains 16 residues. Germline V CDR1 and CDR2: SGHVS, FQNEAQ. The CDR3 DNA sequence: TGTGCCAGCAGCCCCAGAATAGCGGGAGGTTACAATGAGCAGTTCTTC. It encodes CASSPRIAGGYNEQFF.

Note on this clonotype: A much larger clone differs from this one at a single base, so this may be a read error. This chain connects TRBV2 to TRBJ1-1; D is unclear. The CDR3 has 9 residues. Germline assignment: CDR1 SNHLY and CDR2 FYNNEI. V was trimmed by 2 bases and J by 11 bases, leaving 3 bases between them. CDR3 loop: CASSERAFF. Here the CDR3 DNA reads TGTGCCAGCAGTGAACGGGCTTTCTTT.

This chain joins TRBV29-1 and TRBJ2-5; 7 bases agree with TRBD1. With V trimmed by 5 bases and J by 4 bases, 4 bases remained unmatched. CDR1 is SQVTM, CDR2 ANQGSEA, per germline. The CDR3 is 12 residues long. The CDR3 DNA reads as TGCAGCGTTACAACAGGGGTAGAGACCCAGTACTTC. Translated, it gives CSVTTGVETQYF.

This clonotype was detected many times. The gene calls are TRBV27 and TRBJ2-7; D is possibly TRBD1 or TRBD2 (5 bases each). The length of the CDR3 is 11 residues. The germline gives CDR1 MNHEY, CDR2 SMNVEV (reference sequence). The V gene lost 5 bases and the J gene lost 8 bases, with 10 bases spanning the gap. The CDR3 DNA sequence: TGTGCCAGCAGTCAGGGACGACAGCAGTACTTC. Protein product: CASSQGRQQYF.

This chain connects TRBV14 to TRBJ2-6; D call uncertain. The CDR3 is 15 residues long. Germline V gives CDR1 SGHDN, CDR2 FVKESK. V gave up 0 bases and J gave up 2 bases, with 5 bases separating them. This CDR3 reads CASSQDRPGANVLTF. In DNA form, the CDR3 reads TGTGCCAGCAGCCAAGACCGGCCTGGGGCCAACGTCCTGACTTTC.

This clonotype was observed a handful of times. The chain joins TRBV5-1 to TRBJ1-4, with TRBD1 matching 11 bases. The CDR3 totals 14 residues. Looked up from germline, CDR1 is SGHRS and CDR2 is YFSETQ. The V and J ends lost 4 bases and 10 bases, in that order; junction bases with no gene match: 6. The CDR3 nucleotides are TGCGCCAGCAGCCTGGACAGGGGGCGAGGAAAACTGTTTTTT. This gives the protein CASSLDRGRGKLFF.

The chain carries TRBV5-1 and TRBJ1-1; perhaps TRBD1 as D (5 bases). The CDR3 has 16 residues. V was cut by 0 bases and J by 5 bases, with 17 bases left in between. The germline gives CDR1 SGHRS, CDR2 YFSETQ. The CDR3: CASSLASWGVGTEAFF. CDR3 DNA: TGCGCCAGCAGCTTGGCCTCCTGGGGGGTTGGGACTGAAGCTTTCTTT.

This clonotype occurred many times. The chain links TRBV5-1 to TRBJ2-1; D may be TRBD1 (6 bases). This CDR3 is 15 amino acids long. Germline V lookup: CDR1 SGHRS, CDR2 YFSETQ. V was trimmed by 6 bases and J by 3 bases, leaving 16 bases between them. This CDR3 reads CASMIARTDYNEQFF. As DNA, the CDR3 is TGCGCCAGCATGATCGCTCGGACAGACTACAATGAGCAGTTCTTC.

The genes are TRBV27 and TRBJ2-2; TRBD1 is a possible D gene (6 bases). The V gene's germline CDR1 is MNHEY and CDR2 SMNVEV (reference sequence). The ends were cut back, 6 bases at V and 3 bases at J, with 14 bases in the middle. CDR3 size: 15 residues. CDR3 in DNA: TGTGCCAGCAGCAAGTCAGGACAGTACACCGGGGAGCTGTTTTTT. Translating gives CASSKSGQYTGELFF.

In its sample, this clonotype was seen a few times. The chain has TRBV24-1 and TRBJ1-2, with no clear D. The germline V gene encodes CDR1 KGHDR and CDR2 SFDVKD. This CDR3 has 13 residues. Trimming removed 6 bases from V and 4 bases from J, with 11 bases in between. The CDR3 here is CATSTGNAYGYTF. The DNA for the CDR3 is TGTGCCACCAGTACCGGCAACGCCTATGGCTACACCTTC.

This clonotype was detected ten times or more. The rearrangement uses TRBV28 and TRBJ2-7; TRBD2 agrees at 9 bases. Germline assignment: CDR1 MDHEN and CDR2 SYDVKM. Trimming at V came to 7 bases and at J to 4 bases, leaving 8 bases not matched to a gene. This CDR3 comprises 14 residues. The CDR3 DNA follows: TGTGCCAGCAACACTCCGGGACTAGCATACGAGCAGTACTTC. Protein: CASNTPGLAYEQYF.

This clonotype showed up many times. The chain recombines TRBV28 with TRBJ1-4; a possible D gene is TRBD1 (5 bases). Germline V CDR1 and CDR2: MDHEN, SYDVKM. The CDR3 contains 15 residues. The germline V and J ends were trimmed by 7 bases and 4 bases, with 16 bases remaining between them. The CDR3 nucleotides read TGTGCCAGCATGGCCAGACAGCCTTTTAATGAAAAACTGTTTTTT. Protein: CASMARQPFNEKLFF. The full variable domain, with the rest looked up from reference TRBV28 and TRBJ1-4, is DVKVTQSSRYLVKRTGEKVFLECVQDMDHENMFWYRQDPGLGLRLIYFSYDVKMKEKGDIPEGYSVSREKKERFSLILESASTNQTSMYLCASMARQPFNEKLFFGSGTQLSVL.

V and J are TRBV20-1 and TRBJ1-2; no clear D. The CDR3 has 15 residues. With 4 bases removed from V and 4 bases from J, the gap between germline ends came to 19 bases. Germline V gives CDR1 DFQATT, CDR2 SNEGSKA (reference sequence). The CDR3 nucleotides read TGCAGTGCTACCCCCGACTCGGGGTTCCCCTATGGCTACACCTTC. Translating gives CSATPDSGFPYGYTF.

This sequence joins TRBV14 and TRBJ2-7, with TRBD1 identical over 11 bases. Germline V gene data show CDR1 as SGHDN and CDR2 as FVKESK. This CDR3 comprises 15 residues. J was trimmed by 2 bases and V by 3 bases; bases with no gene match: 3. CDR3 DNA: TGTGCCAGCAGCCACGGACAGGGGGCCGCCTACGAGCAGTACTTC. This gives the protein CASSHGQGAAYEQYF.

This clonotype has a count of ten or more. The chain employs TRBV24-1 and TRBJ2-1; 9 nucleotides align to TRBD1. CDR3 size: 16 residues. V lost 5 bases to trimming and J lost 6 bases; unmatched junction nucleotides: 10. Germline V gene data show CDR1 as KGHDR and CDR2 as SFDVKD. The CDR3 nucleotides read TGTGCCACCAGTGGCCTCTCCGGGACAGGGTTCAATGAGCAGTTCTTC. It yields the protein CATSGLSGTGFNEQFF.

This clonotype has at least ten counts. The chain couples TRBV5-1 to TRBJ2-1, with D possibly called TRBD1 or TRBD2 (6 bases each). CDR3 length equals 13 residues. Germline V CDR1 and CDR2: SGHRS, YFSETQ. V was cut by 0 bases and J by 9 bases, with 10 bases left in between. The CDR3 sequence is CASSLVGGVEQFF. CDR3 DNA sequence: TGCGCCAGCAGCTTGGTCGGGGGCGTTGAGCAGTTCTTC.